The 25 T cell receptor beta chains presented below share a single source sample, sequenced in a study of OX40 agonist ivuxolimab in advanced cancers. The method was immunoSEQ multiplex PCR; TCRdb's version includes in-frame clones alone and lacks a portion of them. Here the sample spans 100,000 to 110,000 clones, more than 85% being singletons. The specimen was CD4+ or CD8+ T cells sorted from blood, collected in a trial of the OX40 agonist ivuxolimab. Receptors were obtained from an adult with an advanced solid tumor such as melanoma, head and neck, liver or kidney cancer.

The rearrangement joins TRBV5-6 to TRBJ2-5; TRBD2 agrees at 11 bases. This CDR3 is 15 amino acids long. Trimming cost V 2 bases and J 4 bases; bases outside gene matches: 4. Germline V gene lookup returns CDR1 SGHDT and CDR2 YYEEEE. The CDR3 DNA sequence: TGTGCCAGCAGCTTCTTAGCGGGAGGGAGAGAGACCCAGTACTTC. It translates to CASSFLAGGRETQYF.

CDR3 DNA sequence: TGTGCCAGCAGCTTGGACAGGGGGCGGGAGACCCAGTACTTC. Translated, it gives CASSLDRGRETQYF. The rearrangement uses TRBV7-2 and TRBJ2-5, with 11 positions matching TRBD1. The V gene end was trimmed by 3 bases and the J gene end by 5 bases; junction bases not matched to a gene: 2. The CDR3 contains 14 residues. Germline V gene data show CDR1 as SGHTA and CDR2 as FQGNSA.

The chain carries TRBV10-3 and TRBJ2-3; D uncertain. Germline V gene sequence: CDR1 ENHRY, CDR2 SYGVKD. The CDR3 consists of 16 residues. The V end lost 0 bases, the J end lost 5 bases, and 15 bases lay between the germline ends. As DNA, the CDR3 is TGTGCCATCAGTGAGTCTAGTGGTAAGGGTCTAGATACGCAGTATTTT. Translated, it gives CAISESSGKGLDTQYF.

CDR3 nucleotides: TGTGCCAGCAGCTTTGCGGAGAATACGCAGTATTTT. The encoded protein is CASSFAENTQYF. The chain couples TRBV11-2 to TRBJ2-3; no clear D gene. CDR1 and CDR2 from the germline V gene are SGHAT and FQNNGV. V gave up 3 bases and J gave up 7 bases, with 8 bases separating them. The CDR3 covers 12 residues. Full variable domain (missing parts from reference TRBV11-2 and TRBJ2-3): EAGVAQSPRYKIIEKRQSVAFWCNPISGHATLYWYQQILGQGPKLLIQFQNNGVVDDSQLPKDRFSAERLKGVDSTLKIQPAKLEDSAVYLCASSFAENTQYFGPGTRLTVL.

On this clone: The junction differs from germline at one of its ends, possibly a read error. The rearrangement uses TRBV7-2 and TRBJ2-1; the match to TRBD2 covers 10 bases. The V gene's germline CDR1 is SGHTA and CDR2 FQGNSA. The CDR3 has 15 residues. Written as DNA, the CDR3 is TGTGCCAGCAGCCTAGCGGGAGCGGTCTACAATGAGCAGTTCTTC. This sequence encodes CASSLAGAVYNEQFF.

V is TRBV23-1 and J is TRBJ2-2; unclear D gene. TRBV23-1 is an ORF, and what it does is uncertain. The CDR3 has 16 residues. Deletions cut 6 bases from V and 2 bases from J, with 16 bases between. The CDR3 region has the DNA TGCGCCAGCAGAGTAGGGAAAGCAGAAAACACCGGGGAGCTGTTTTTT. Translating gives CASRVGKAENTGELFF.

The rearrangement links TRBV9 to TRBJ2-5; either TRBD1 or TRBD2 may fit D (6 bases each). This CDR3 has 16 amino acids. V lost 0 bases and J 4 bases, leaving 16 bases between the germline ends. CDR1 is SGDLS, CDR2 YYNGEE, per germline. CDR3 nucleotides: TGTGCCAGCAGCGTAGGGGGGGCTAGCGTAGGAGAGACCCAGTACTTC. This encodes CASSVGGASVGETQYF.

J is TRBJ1-3 and V is TRBV28; D gene uncertain. V was clipped by 5 bases and J by 0 bases, with 8 bases between them. Germline V gene sequence: CDR1 MDHEN, CDR2 SYDVKM. The CDR3 covers 14 residues. CDR3 coding DNA: TGTGCCAGCAGTAAACCCAGCTCTGGAAACACCATATATTTT. Translated, it gives CASSKPSSGNTIYF.

The genes are TRBV5-1 and TRBJ2-7, with D possibly matching TRBD2 (6 bases). Germline CDR1 and CDR2: SGHRS and YFSETQ. Trimming took off 4 bases at V and 3 bases at J, with 11 bases between the two ends. CDR3 size: 13 residues. CDR3 bases: TGCGCCAGCAGCCGGGACTTTCGCTACGAGCAGTACTTC. Its protein is CASSRDFRYEQYF.

The table lists this clone with a count of one. This chain connects TRBV19 to TRBJ2-5; D not resolved. The length of the CDR3 is 12 residues. V was trimmed by 3 bases and J by 4 bases, leaving 6 bases between them. Looked up from germline, CDR1 is LNHDA and CDR2 is SQIVND (reference sequence). The CDR3 sequence: CASSISAETQYF. CDR3 nucleotide sequence: TGTGCCAGTAGTATCTCAGCAGAGACCCAGTACTTC.

This sequence joins TRBV5-4 and TRBJ2-1; TRBD2 matches at 8 bases. The CDR3 is 16 residues long. The junction had 2 bases not matched to a gene; V was cut back by 0 bases and J by 0 bases. Germline CDR1 reads SGHNT; CDR2 reads YYREEE (reference sequence). In nucleotides, the CDR3 is TGTGCCAGCAGCTTGGGTGGACTAGCCTCCTACAATGAGCAGTTCTTC. Amino acids: CASSLGGLASYNEQFF.

V usage is TRBV5-8 and J usage is TRBJ2-1; no definite D call. This CDR3 comprises 11 residues. Germline loops: CDR1 SGHTS, CDR2 YDEGEE. V lost 4 bases and J 9 bases, leaving 8 bases between the germline ends. The CDR3 DNA reads as TGTGCCAGCAGCGTATTTATTGAGCAGTTCTTC. Protein product: CASSVFIEQFF.

The chain is built from TRBV7-8 and TRBJ1-5; TRBD1 matches at 7 bases. The CDR3 loop spans 14 amino acids. V shed 4 bases and J 6 bases; nucleotides not matched to a gene: 6. Per germline, CDR1 SGHVS and CDR2 FQNEAQ. The CDR3 coding sequence is TGTGCCAGCAGCTCCCTGACAGGGACTCAGCCCCAGCATTTT. It specifies CASSSLTGTQPQHF.

The V call is TRBV21-1, the J call TRBJ1-1. TRBV21-1 is marked as a pseudogene. This CDR3 has 13 residues. The CDR3 DNA follows: TGTGCCAGCAGCAAAGGGGACTCCCCATTCGCTTTCTTT. Encoded protein: CASSKGDSPFAFF.

The chain recombines TRBV2 with TRBJ2-5, with 7 bases fitting TRBD1. With 6 bases clipped from V and 1 base from J, the junction kept 2 bases outside the gene matches. This CDR3 comprises 13 residues. Germline CDR1 is SNHLY and CDR2 is FYNNEI. The CDR3 is CASRGDSQETQYF. CDR3 nucleotides: TGTGCCAGCAGGGGGGACAGCCAAGAGACCCAGTACTTC.

This chain uses TRBV9 with TRBJ1-5, with D perhaps matching TRBD1 (5 bases). The CDR3 is 13 amino acids. Germline CDR1 reads SGDLS; CDR2 reads YYNGEE. V shed 3 bases and J shed 3 bases, with 7 bases lying between them. The CDR3 coding sequence is TGTGCCAGCAGCGAGGACACCAATCAGCCCCAGCATTTT. Its translation is CASSEDTNQPQHF.

V is TRBV15 and J is TRBJ2-5; perhaps D is TRBD1 or TRBD2 (5 bases each). CDR3 length: 13 residues. Germline V gene lookup returns CDR1 LNHNV and CDR2 YYDKDF (reference sequence). V was shortened by 0 bases and J by 4 bases, with 6 bases between the two germline ends. The CDR3 sequence: CATSRDGTETQYF. In nucleotides, the CDR3 is TGTGCCACCAGCAGAGATGGGACAGAGACCCAGTACTTC.

Here the CDR3 reads CASSSNRDGEQYF. Here the CDR3 DNA reads TGTGCCAGCAGCTCAAACAGGGACGGGGAGCAGTACTTC. V is TRBV7-8 and J is TRBJ2-7; D might be TRBD1 (6 bases). Germline CDR1 reads SGHVS; CDR2 reads FQNEAQ. Deletions cut 4 bases from V and 7 bases from J, with 14 bases between. The CDR3 has 13 amino acids.

The CDR3 sequence is CASSPPGQGPSGANVLTF. The CDR3 DNA is TGTGCCAGCAGCCCGCCGGGACAGGGCCCTTCTGGGGCCAACGTCCTGACTTTC. The chain combines TRBV5-5 with TRBJ2-6, with 9 bases matching TRBD1. V dropped 4 bases and J dropped 1; count of bases not matched to a gene: 9. Germline lookup yields CDR1 SGHKS and CDR2 YYEKEE (reference sequence). This CDR3 is 18 amino acids long.

The J gene is TRBJ2-5, the V gene TRBV10-3, with D hard to call. The CDR3 runs 13 residues. Per the germline V gene, CDR1 is ENHRY and CDR2 is SYGVKD. V was shortened by 3 bases and J by 3 bases, with 8 bases between the two germline ends. CDR3 protein: CAISESIKETQYF. CDR3 bases: TGTGCCATCAGTGAAAGTATCAAAGAGACCCAGTACTTC.

This clone has a handful of counts. This sequence joins TRBV2 and TRBJ2-7; either TRBD1 or TRBD2 may supply D (5 bases each). CDR1 is SNHLY and CDR2 is FYNNEI in the germline V gene. The CDR3 loop spans 12 amino acids. V was shortened by 4 bases and J by 5 bases, with 9 bases between the two germline ends. DNA for the CDR3: TGTGCCAGCAGTGGGGGGTCCAACGAGCAGTACTTC. It codes for CASSGGSNEQYF.

This chain uses TRBV4-3 with TRBJ1-4; maybe TRBD1 (5 bases). The length of the CDR3 is 16 residues. V was trimmed by 6 bases and J by 0 bases, leaving 14 bases between them. The germline V gene encodes CDR1 LGHNA and CDR2 YSLEER. DNA for the CDR3: TGCGCCAGCAGTACCAGACTAGGGGCAACTAATGAAAAACTGTTTTTT. Translated, it gives CASSTRLGATNEKLFF.

The chain employs TRBV5-6 and TRBJ2-5, with D maybe TRBD2 (6 bases). The germline V gene encodes CDR1 SGHDT and CDR2 YYEEEE. The CDR3 runs to 12 residues. The ends were cut back, 4 bases at V and 5 bases at J, with 9 bases in the middle. As DNA, the CDR3 is TGTGCCAGCAGCGTTGGGAGGGAGACCCAGTACTTC. This sequence encodes CASSVGRETQYF.

CDR3: CASSPIQGSGANVLTF. CDR3 bases: TGTGCCAGCTCACCCATACAGGGTTCTGGGGCCAACGTCCTGACTTTC. This chain uses TRBV18 with TRBJ2-6, with a tentative D call TRBD1 (6 bases). The CDR3 extends over 16 amino acids. V lost 3 bases and J lost 1, with 10 bases in between. Looked up from germline, CDR1 is KGHSH and CDR2 is LQKENI.

The chain employs TRBV28 and TRBJ2-1; 7 bases map to TRBD2. J gave up 3 bases and V 3 bases, and 5 bases lay outside the gene matches. The CDR3 contains 15 residues. Per germline, CDR1 MDHEN and CDR2 SYDVKM. The CDR3 nucleotides are TGTGCCAGCAGTTTCGCGGGAGTTGTCTACAATGAGCAGTTCTTC. It specifies CASSFAGVVYNEQFF.